The clone carrying this TCR beta chain was picked up one time. The V end lost 8 bases, the J end lost 5 bases, and 19 bases lay between the germline ends. CDR3 length: 14 residues. Germline V gene lookup returns CDR1 SGHDT and CDR2 YYEEEE. The sample comes from a study of sequential checkpoint blockade in melanoma. As to treatment: randomized to nivolumab then ipilimumab (arm A) or the reverse (arm B). PBMC sorting kept live CD3+CD8+ cells without CD19 or CD56. The data were produced by immunoSEQ multiplex PCR, yet TCRdb's version contains in-frame clones alone and is incomplete. This table has fewer than 20,000 clones, 60% to 80% appearing once.

This specimen consisted of CD8+ T cells sorted from blood (inferred from file names), obtained from a patient given nivolumab and ipilimumab in sequence. The V gene is TRBV5-6, the J gene TRBJ2-5; a possible D gene is TRBD2 (7 bases). The sequence came from a human donor with melanoma. CDR3 loop: CASTKAGRGETQYF. The CDR3 DNA sequence: TGTGCCAGTACGAAAGCGGGGAGGGGGGAGACCCAGTACTTC.